The present T cell receptor beta chain was sequenced within a study of vaccination effects on CD4 cells after COVID-19 (dated by TCRdb to the early 2020s). Turning to the overall study: Participants received two doses of either the BNT162b2 or the mRNA-1273 mRNA SARS-CoV-2 vaccine. The study compared SARS-CoV-2 spike-specific CD4+ TCR repertoires before and after mRNA vaccination in COVID-19 convalescent patients and infection-naive vaccine recipients. Altogether, some 10 COVID-19 convalescent patients and a few SARS-CoV-2-naive healthy vaccine recipients made up the full study. In the study, cultures from other donors were sequenced using the Oncomine TCR Beta short-read assay on an Illumina iSeq 100.

The library was produced with the immunoSEQ multiplex PCR assay. DNA from the cultured and isolated CD4+ T cells underwent TCR beta CDR3 sequencing. As for the authors' bioinformatics: Non-productive TCR sequences were removed, reads were trimmed to the CDR3 region, and CDR3s of at least 7 amino acids were retained. Antigen-specific clonotypes were identified with the MANAFEST web app by comparing expansion in peptide wells against reference cultures. To count as positive, a clone had to show expansion at FDR<0.05 compared with the reference and with all other wells, an odds ratio above 5, and a frequency above 0.1% in two replicate wells. Clonotypes significantly expanded in SARS-CoV-2 spike wells and in at least one common cold coronavirus spike condition were defined as cross-reactive. CDR3 similarity was assessed by Levenshtein distance with the stringdist R package, and unrooted trees were built with ape in R 3.6.1. This is the immuneACCESS table as TCRdb keeps it, with only in-frame sequences that have V and J called. A part of the clones is gone; compared with another copy, unresolved V genes explain less than half, and the rest is unexplained. That table furnishes V, J and clone size, whereas the DNA furnished D and trimming. The sample profile shows some 22,000 clones; approximately 70% of them were found once. Approximately 5.3% of the sample is held by the ten biggest clonotypes.

V is reduced by 1 base and J by 0 bases, leaving a spacing of 10 bases between them. The germline V gene supplies CDR1 SGHRS and CDR2 YFSETQ. Measured from the cysteine to the phenylalanine, the CDR3 is 16 residues long. Only the CDR3 DNA is retained, 48 bases long and in frame from the first base. To identify antigen-specific CD4+ T cell clonotypes by their expansion, the ViraFEST assay first stimulated PBMC with viral peptide pools and then applied TCR sequencing. After 10 to 11 days of culture, CD4+ T cells were isolated with the EasySep CD4+ T cell isolation kit. Healthy vaccine recipients had no prior SARS-CoV-2 infection, confirmed by negative nucleocapsid antibodies before and after vaccination. Over 1.5 million PBMC per well were cultured with 10 ug/ml peptides in IMDM containing roughly 5% human AB serum, approximately 9.9 IU/ml IL-2 and gentamicin. On days 3 and 7, half of the culture medium was replaced with fresh IL-2-containing medium. Unless noted otherwise, every peptide stimulation condition was cultured in triplicate wells. PBMC were separated from whole blood using Ficoll-Paque Plus gradient centrifugation and were then either cryopreserved at -140C or used fresh. Overlapping peptide pools spanned the spike proteins of SARS-CoV-2 and the common cold coronaviruses HCoV-NL63, HCoV-OC43 and HCoV-229E. The QIAamp micro DNA kit was used to extract genomic DNA from the cultured CD4+ T cells.

Broader findings and caveats from the paper: The study was limited by a small number of convalescent patients and lacked early post-infection timepoints. In healthy vaccine recipients, vaccine-induced clones were almost all SARS-CoV-2 mono-reactive, with only 1 of 255 being cross-reactive with common cold coronaviruses. Both infection-induced and vaccine-induced clones contracted markedly at late post-vaccination timepoints, which is consistent with waning T cell responses.

Comments on this clone: Its antigen remains undetermined. The sample holds no much larger clone one base away, and base qualities are not on file.

The clonotype comes from a human donor who received a COVID-19 vaccine. The sequence links TRBV5-1 to TRBJ1-4; the D gene is not confidently resolved. The sample here was CD4+ T cells from PBMCs cultured with SARS-CoV-2 spike peptides, taken before COVID-19 vaccination. This sample's cell subset or site label indicates: SARS-CoV-2 spike overlapping peptide pool stimulation. The CDR3 amino acid sequence is: CASSLRLGPTNEKLFF. The sequenced DNA is TGCGCCAGCAGCTTGCGTTTAGGGCCAACTAATGAAAAACTGTTTTTT.